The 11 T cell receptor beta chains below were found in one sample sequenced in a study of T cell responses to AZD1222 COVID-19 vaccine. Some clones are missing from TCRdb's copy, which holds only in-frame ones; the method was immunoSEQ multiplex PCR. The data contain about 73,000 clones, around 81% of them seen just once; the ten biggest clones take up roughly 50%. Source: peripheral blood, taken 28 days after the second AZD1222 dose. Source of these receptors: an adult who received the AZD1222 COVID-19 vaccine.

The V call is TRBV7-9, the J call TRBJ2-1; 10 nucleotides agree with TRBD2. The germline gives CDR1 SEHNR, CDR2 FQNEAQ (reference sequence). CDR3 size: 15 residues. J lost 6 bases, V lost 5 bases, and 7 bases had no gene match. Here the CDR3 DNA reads TGTGCCAGCAGCGCCGGACTAGCGGCACCCAATGAGCAGTTCTTC. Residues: CASSAGLAAPNEQFF.

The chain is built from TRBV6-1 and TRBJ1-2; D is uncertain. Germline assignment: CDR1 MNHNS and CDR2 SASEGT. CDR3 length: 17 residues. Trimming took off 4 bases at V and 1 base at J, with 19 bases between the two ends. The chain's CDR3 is CASSAIGRPTINYGYTF. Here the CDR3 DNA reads TGTGCCAGCAGTGCAATCGGGCGGCCCACTATTAACTATGGCTACACCTTC.

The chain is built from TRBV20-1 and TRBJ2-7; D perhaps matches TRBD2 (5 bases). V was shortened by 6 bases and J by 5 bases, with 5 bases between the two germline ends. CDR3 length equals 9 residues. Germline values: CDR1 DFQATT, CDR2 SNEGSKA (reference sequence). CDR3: CSAGDEQYF. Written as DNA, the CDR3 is TGCAGTGCCGGGGACGAGCAGTACTTC.

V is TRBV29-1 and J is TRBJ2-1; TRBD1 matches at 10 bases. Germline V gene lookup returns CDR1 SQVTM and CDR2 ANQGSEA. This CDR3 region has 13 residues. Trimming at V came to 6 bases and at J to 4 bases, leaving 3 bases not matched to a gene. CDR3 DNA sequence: TGCAGCGTCCGGACAGGGGGATACAATGAGCAGTTCTTC. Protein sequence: CSVRTGGYNEQFF.

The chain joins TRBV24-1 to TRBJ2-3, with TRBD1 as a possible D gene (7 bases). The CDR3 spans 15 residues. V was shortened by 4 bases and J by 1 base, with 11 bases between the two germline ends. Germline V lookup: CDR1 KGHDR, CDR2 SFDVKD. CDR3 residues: CATSDRGTGTDTQYF. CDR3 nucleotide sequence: TGTGCCACCAGTGACCGCGGGACAGGCACAGATACGCAGTATTTT.

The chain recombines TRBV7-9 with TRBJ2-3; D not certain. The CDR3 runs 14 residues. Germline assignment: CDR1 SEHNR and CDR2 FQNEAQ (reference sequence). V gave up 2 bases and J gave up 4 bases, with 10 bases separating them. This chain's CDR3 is CASSLLVVSDTQYF. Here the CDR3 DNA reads TGTGCCAGCAGCTTATTGGTGGTATCAGATACGCAGTATTTT.

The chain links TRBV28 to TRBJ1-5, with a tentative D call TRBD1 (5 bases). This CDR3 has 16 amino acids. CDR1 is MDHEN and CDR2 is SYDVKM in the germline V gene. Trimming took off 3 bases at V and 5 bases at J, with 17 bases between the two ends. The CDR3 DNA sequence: TGTGCCAGCAGTTTGCATCCGGGCAGGGAAGATCAGCCCCAGCATTTT. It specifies CASSLHPGREDQPQHF.

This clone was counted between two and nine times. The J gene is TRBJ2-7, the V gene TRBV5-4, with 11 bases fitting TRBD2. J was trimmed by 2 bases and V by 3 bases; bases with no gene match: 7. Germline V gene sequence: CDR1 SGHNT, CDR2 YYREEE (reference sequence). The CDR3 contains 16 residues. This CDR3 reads CASSSPGLADTYEQYF. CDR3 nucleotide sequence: TGTGCCAGCAGCTCACCGGGACTAGCGGATACCTACGAGCAGTACTTC.

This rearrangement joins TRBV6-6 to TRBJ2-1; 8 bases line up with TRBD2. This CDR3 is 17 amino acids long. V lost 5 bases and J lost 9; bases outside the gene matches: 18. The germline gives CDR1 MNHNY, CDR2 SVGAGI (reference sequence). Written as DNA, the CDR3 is TGTGCCAGCAGTCCCAAAGGAGGGGCAGCGGGAGAGGGTGAGCAGTTCTTC. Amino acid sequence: CASSPKGGAAGEGEQFF.

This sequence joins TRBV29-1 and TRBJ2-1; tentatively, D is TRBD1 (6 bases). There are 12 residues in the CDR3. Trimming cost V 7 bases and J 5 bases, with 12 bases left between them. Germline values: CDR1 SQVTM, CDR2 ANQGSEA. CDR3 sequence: CSGFGQHNEQFF. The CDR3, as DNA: TGCAGCGGTTTTGGACAGCACAATGAGCAGTTCTTC.

CDR3 bases: TGCAGCGTTGTAAGGACAGATTCCTACGAGCAGTACTTC. Translating it yields CSVVRTDSYEQYF. The chain has TRBV29-1 and TRBJ2-7; D may be TRBD1 (6 bases). The V and J ends lost 4 bases and 1 base respectively, with 11 bases between them. The CDR3 covers 13 residues. CDR1 and CDR2 (germline): SQVTM, ANQGSEA.